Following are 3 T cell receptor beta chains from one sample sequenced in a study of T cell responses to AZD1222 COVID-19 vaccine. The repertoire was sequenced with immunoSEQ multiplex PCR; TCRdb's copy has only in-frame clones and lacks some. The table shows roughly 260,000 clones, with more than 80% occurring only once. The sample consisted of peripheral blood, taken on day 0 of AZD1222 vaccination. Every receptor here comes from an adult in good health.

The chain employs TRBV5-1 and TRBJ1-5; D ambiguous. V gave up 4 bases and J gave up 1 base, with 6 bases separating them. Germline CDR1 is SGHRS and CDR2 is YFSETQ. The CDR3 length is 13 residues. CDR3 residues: CASSTDSNQPQHF. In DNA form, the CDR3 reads TGCGCCAGCAGCACGGACAGCAATCAGCCCCAGCATTTT.

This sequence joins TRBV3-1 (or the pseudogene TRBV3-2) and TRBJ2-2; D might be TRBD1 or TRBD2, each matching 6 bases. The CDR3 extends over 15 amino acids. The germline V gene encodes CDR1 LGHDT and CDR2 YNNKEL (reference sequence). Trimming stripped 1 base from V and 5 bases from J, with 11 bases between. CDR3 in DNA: TGTGCCAGCAGCCAAGTTGGGGGGCGAACCGGGGAGCTGTTTTTT. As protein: CASSQVGGRTGELFF.

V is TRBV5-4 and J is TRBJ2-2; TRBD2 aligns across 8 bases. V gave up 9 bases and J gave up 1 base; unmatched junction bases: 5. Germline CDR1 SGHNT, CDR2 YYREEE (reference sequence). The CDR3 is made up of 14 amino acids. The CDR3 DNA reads TGTGCCACCTCGGGACTAGTGAACACCGGGGAGCTGTTTTTT. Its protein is CATSGLVNTGELFF.